This T cell receptor (beta chain) stems from a study of CD8 T cells in Susac syndrome (dated by TCRdb to the late 2010s). For context, the study as a whole: Of the Susac syndrome patients who were sequenced, six had clinically active disease and about eight were in clinical remission. Susac syndrome patients were therapy-naive, on corticosteroids (some also receiving IVIg), or on IVIg alone at blood withdrawal. The study used repertoire sequencing to test whether antigen drove CD8+ T cell activation and differentiation in Susac syndrome. General study outcomes and caveats: The number of individuals in the TCR sequencing and HLA analysis was recognized as being relatively small. No clonal expansion was detected in the CD4+ T cell repertoire of Susac syndrome patients.

Including cysteine and phenylalanine, the CDR3 has 15 amino acids. Only CDR3 DNA remains: 45 bases, in frame from the first base. Trimming costs V 6 bases and J 0 bases, and their ends lie 13 bases apart. The germline V gene supplies CDR1 ENHRY and CDR2 SYGVKD. Peripheral blood CD8+ and CD4+ T cells from healthy donors, Susac syndrome patients and multiple sclerosis patients were profiled by high-throughput TCR beta sequencing. Recently defined diagnostic criteria for definite or probable disease were met by the Susac syndrome patients. CD8+ TEMRA cells were enriched by FACS, while bulk CD8+ and CD4+ T cells were purified by magnetic negative isolation. Blood was collected in EDTA tubes and processed within 24 hours, with PBMCs isolated through density gradient centrifugation. PBMCs intended for TCR sequencing were frozen in liquid nitrogen and were later thawed in a 37 degrees C water bath. The sorted or isolated CD4+, CD8+ and CD8+ TEMRA cells reached a purity of at least 90%.

For this clonotype: It lacks a known antigen. No clone much larger than this one lies a single base away; base qualities are absent.

RNA was extracted with the RNeasy kit and roughly 0.5 to 1 ug was reverse transcribed using random hexamers. The immunoSEQ multiplex PCR assay, which covers 54 Vbeta and 13 Jbeta segments, was used to amplify TCR beta CDR3 regions. PCR amplification bias was corrected by using a synthetic template baseline for primer optimization and computational correction. As for the original processing: Reads were annotated to V, D and J genes according to IMGT and were analyzed with immunoSEQ Analyzer, with only productive sequences retained. Clonality was computed as one minus Shannon entropy normalized by log2 of the number of productive unique sequences. Public and private clones were assessed among the 100 most prevalent clones of each patient and control. Clones were defined as Susac-specific if absent from the healthy and MS cohorts, from 1052 published viral clones and from other ImmuneACCESS disease sequences. TCRdb passed the public sequencing reads through fastp at Q25 and MiXCR, retaining productive beta sequences. Records with the same CDR3 protein are collapsed into one entry carrying the most frequent genes and DNA. The V and J calls and clone size are TCRdb's, not the authors'. This sample gives some 96,000 distinct CDR3 sequences in total; about 95% of them show up just once. The ten largest clonotypes hold about 0.28% of the sample.

The chain is assembled from TRBV10-3 and TRBJ2-3; the D gene is possibly TRBD1 or TRBD2, each agreeing over 5 bases. The sample consisted of CD4+ T cells from PBMCs. The TCR originated in a human donor with Susac syndrome. The CDR3 region has the sequence CAISAGTTSTDTQYF. The sequenced DNA: TGTGCCATCAGCGCCGGGACGACTAGCACAGATACGCAGTATTTT.